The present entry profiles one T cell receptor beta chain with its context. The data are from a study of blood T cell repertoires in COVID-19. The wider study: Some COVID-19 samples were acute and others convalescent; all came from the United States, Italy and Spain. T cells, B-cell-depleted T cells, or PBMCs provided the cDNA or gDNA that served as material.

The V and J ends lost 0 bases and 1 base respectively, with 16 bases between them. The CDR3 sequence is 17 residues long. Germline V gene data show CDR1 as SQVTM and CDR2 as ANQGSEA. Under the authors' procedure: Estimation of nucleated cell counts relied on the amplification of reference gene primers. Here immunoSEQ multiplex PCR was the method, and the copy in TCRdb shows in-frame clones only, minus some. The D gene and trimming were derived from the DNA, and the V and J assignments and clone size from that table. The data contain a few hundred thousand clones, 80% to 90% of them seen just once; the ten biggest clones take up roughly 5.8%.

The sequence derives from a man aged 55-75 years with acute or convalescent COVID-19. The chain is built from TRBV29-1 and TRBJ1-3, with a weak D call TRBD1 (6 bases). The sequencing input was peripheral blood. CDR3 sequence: CSVEEGAGVRSGNTIYF. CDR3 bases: TGCAGCGTTGAAGAGGGGGCAGGGGTTAGATCTGGAAACACCATATATTTT.